This T cell receptor beta chain was obtained from a study of cytomegalovirus exposure and HLA in healthy donors. This clone has just a few counts. Antigen unknown. Other DNA variants within this sample encode the same CDR3. Study-level points and caveats: The classifier, whose performance was assessed in both the original and validation cohorts, reportedly diagnosed cytomegalovirus status with high specificity and sensitivity.

The PCR was carried out with 60 Vbeta primers and 13 Jbeta primers. Assay: immunoSEQ multiplex PCR; the TCRdb copy retains only in-frame clones and omits some. The data contain roughly 200,000 clones, 79% of them seen just once; the ten biggest clones take up 4.4%. This TCR was recovered from a woman aged 25 to 39 in good health and CMV-seropositive. Material: PBMCs.

The CDR3 loop is CASSESGSSYEQYF. CDR3 DNA sequence: TGTGCCAGCAGTGAATCCGGTTCCTCCTACGAGCAGTACTTC. This rearrangement joins TRBV6-1 to TRBJ2-7; D call uncertain. CDR3 length: 14 residues. The V end was cut by 2 bases, the J end by 0 bases, with 8 bases between. From germline, CDR1 is MNHNS and CDR2 SASEGT.